The sequence of this TCR beta chain was determined in a study of neoadjuvant nivolumab and ipilimumab in lung cancer. Study results and limitations: Pretherapy blood TCR richness correlated positively with resected tumor richness. Only two of four nivolumab-treated tumors gained richness and clonality by surgery. Resected tumors had greater TCR richness and clonality than uninvolved lung. TCR clonality did not significantly correlate with pathologic tumor regression.

Generated by immunoSEQ multiplex PCR, the TCRdb table keeps only in-frame clones and is missing some. The table records about 1,900 clones, over 75% of them present only once. As to this clone: Its antigen is still unknown.

This sequence was found in an adult with non-small cell lung cancer. This specimen consisted of adjacent normal lung tissue, obtained after neoadjuvant nivolumab, alone or with ipilimumab, at or shortly before surgery.

The CDR3 region is CAIPSYEQYF. The CDR3 coding sequence is TGTGCCATACCGTCCTACGAGCAGTACTTC. The chain uses TRBV27 and TRBJ2-7; no definite D call. The germline V gene encodes CDR1 MNHEY and CDR2 SMNVEV (reference sequence). The CDR3 is 10 amino acids. Trimming removed 10 bases from V and 1 base from J, with 5 bases in between.